The clone carrying this T cell receptor beta chain was detected a few times. Its target is not known. The sample is drawn from a study of STAT5B mutations in CD4+ large granular lymphocyte leukemia. Assay: immunoSEQ multiplex PCR; the TCRdb copy retains only in-frame clones and omits some. The sample lists about 32,000 clones, around three quarters occurring once. Germline CDR1 is LNHNV and CDR2 is YYDKDF (reference sequence). Trimming removed 0 bases from V and 1 base from J, with 9 bases in between. The CDR3 runs to 15 residues. Study-wide results and caveats: The CD4+ versus CD8+ T-LGLL clonality difference may reflect limited sample size. CD4-sorted patient repertoires seemed more clonal than healthy CD4+ repertoires.

The sequence was collected from a human donor in good health. The chain employs TRBV15 and TRBJ1-1; possible D gene TRBD1, 5 bases. Material: CD4+ T cells from blood buffy coats. The CDR3 DNA reads as TGTGCCACCAGCAGAGATCCTGGGGGGAACACTGAAGCTTTCTTT. It translates to CATSRDPGGNTEAFF.